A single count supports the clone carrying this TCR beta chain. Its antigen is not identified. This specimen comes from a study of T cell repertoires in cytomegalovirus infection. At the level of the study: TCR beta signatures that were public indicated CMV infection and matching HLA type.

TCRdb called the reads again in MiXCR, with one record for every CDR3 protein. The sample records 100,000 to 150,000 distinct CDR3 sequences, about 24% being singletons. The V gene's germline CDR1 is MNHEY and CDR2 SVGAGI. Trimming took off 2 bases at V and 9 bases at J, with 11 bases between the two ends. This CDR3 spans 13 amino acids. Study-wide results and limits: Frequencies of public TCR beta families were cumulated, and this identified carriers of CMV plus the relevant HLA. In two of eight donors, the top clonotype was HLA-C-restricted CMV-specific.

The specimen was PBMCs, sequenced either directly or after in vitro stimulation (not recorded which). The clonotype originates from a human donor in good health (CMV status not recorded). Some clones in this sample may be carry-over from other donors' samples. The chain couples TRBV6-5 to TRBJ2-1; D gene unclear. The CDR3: CASSYGLSSEQFF. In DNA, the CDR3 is TGTGCCAGCAGTTACGGGCTAAGTAGTGAGCAGTTCTTC.